This entry lists 30 T cell receptor beta chains sequenced from one sample in a study of blood T cell repertoires in COVID-19. Data came from immunoSEQ multiplex PCR; TCRdb stores just in-frame clones and leaves some out. The sample has approximately 100,000 clones, 87% seen once. Sequencing was carried out using peripheral blood. The receptors stem from a man in his 70s with acute or convalescent COVID-19.

This clone appeared a single time. The chain joins TRBV19 to TRBJ2-3; 10 bases agree with TRBD2. This CDR3 is 14 amino acids long. J gave up 0 bases and V 8 bases, and 2 bases lay outside the gene matches. Per the germline V gene, CDR1 is LNHDA and CDR2 is SQIVND (reference sequence). The CDR3 bases are TGTGCCAGTTTAGCGGGGGGCAGCACAGATACGCAGTATTTT. This gives the protein CASLAGGSTDTQYF.

This sequence joins TRBV6-5 and TRBJ1-5; weak D call: TRBD1 (5 bases). Per the germline V gene, CDR1 is MNHEY and CDR2 is SVGAGI. Trimming removed 4 bases from V and 2 bases from J, with 15 bases in between. The CDR3 sequence is 16 residues long. The CDR3 reads CASSSGGGEGNQPQHF. The CDR3 DNA reads as TGTGCCAGCAGTTCCGGAGGAGGGGAAGGCAATCAGCCCCAGCATTTT.

The CDR3 loop reads CSVRRPPASTDTQYF. The CDR3 DNA is TGCAGCGTTCGCAGGCCCCCAGCTAGCACAGATACGCAGTATTTT. The chain links TRBV29-1 to TRBJ2-3, with D uncertain. From germline, CDR1 is SQVTM and CDR2 ANQGSEA. This CDR3 is 15 amino acids long. The V gene lost 5 bases and the J gene lost 0 bases, with 15 bases spanning the gap.

The chain combines TRBV7-8 with TRBJ1-3; D is undetermined. Germline loops: CDR1 SGHVS, CDR2 FQNEAQ. Trimming cost V 5 bases and J 7 bases, with 9 bases left between them. The length of the CDR3 is 12 residues. CDR3 in amino acids: CASSPRSNTIYF. The CDR3 DNA sequence: TGTGCCAGCAGCCCTAGGAGCAACACCATATATTTT.

The chain recombines TRBV5-1 with TRBJ2-5, with 11 positions matching TRBD2. The germline CDR1 and CDR2 sequences are SGHRS and YFSETQ. Losses at the gene ends were 2 bases for V and 5 bases for J; bases not matched to a gene: 2. The CDR3 is made up of 14 amino acids. CDR3 nucleotides: TGCGCCAGCAGCTTTAGCGGGGGGGTTGAGACCCAGTACTTC. Translated, it gives CASSFSGGVETQYF.

The chain uses TRBV24-1 and TRBJ2-3; no clear D. This CDR3 contains 12 residues. Between the trimmed V and J ends, which lost 4 bases and 5 bases, there was a span of 6 bases. CDR1 is KGHDR, CDR2 SFDVKD, per germline. Here the CDR3 reads CATSDYGDTQYF. The CDR3 DNA sequence: TGTGCCACCAGTGACTATGGAGATACGCAGTATTTT.

The CDR3 DNA sequence: TGTGCCAGCAGGACAGTTAACTATGGCTACACCTTC. It encodes CASRTVNYGYTF. The chain joins TRBV6-6 to TRBJ1-2; a possible D gene is TRBD1 (5 bases). The V and J ends lost 6 bases and 1 base respectively, with 6 bases between them. There are 12 residues in the CDR3. Per germline, CDR1 MNHNY and CDR2 SVGAGI (reference sequence).

This chain joins TRBV25-1 and TRBJ1-1; D might be TRBD1 (6 bases). Looked up from germline, CDR1 is MGHDK and CDR2 is SYGVNS. Trimming pared 4 bases from V and 0 bases from J, leaving 12 bases between. CDR3 length: 15 residues. CDR3 coding DNA: TGTGCCAGCAGTGCGGGGAGGGGGATGAACACTGAAGCTTTCTTT. It encodes CASSAGRGMNTEAFF.

The genes are TRBV18 and TRBJ2-3; 7 nucleotides align to TRBD2. The CDR3 length is 14 residues. The germline V gene encodes CDR1 KGHSH and CDR2 LQKENI. V shed 3 bases and J 12 bases; nucleotides not matched to a gene: 12. CDR3 nucleotides: TGTGCCAGCTCACCGCCCTCTTCTAGCGGCACCCAGTATTTT. It translates to CASSPPSSSGTQYF.

This clone was counted a few times. The rearrangement uses TRBV6-5 and TRBJ2-7; possibly TRBD2 for D (5 bases). CDR3 length: 14 amino acids. Germline-derived CDR1 and CDR2 are MNHEY and SVGAGI. V was pared by 6 bases and J by 5 bases, with 17 bases between. The CDR3 here is CASREHRDLNEQYF. The DNA for the CDR3 is TGTGCCAGCAGGGAGCACCGGGATCTGAACGAGCAGTACTTC.

This chain links TRBV12-3 or TRBV12-4 with TRBJ1-5; D is undetermined. Trimming removed 6 bases from V and 6 bases from J, with 12 bases in between. The CDR3 covers 13 residues. CDR3 sequence reads: CASSPGGGQPQHF. The CDR3 nucleotides are TGTGCCAGCAGCCCCGGTGGTGGTCAGCCCCAGCATTTT.

CDR3 in DNA: TGTGCCAGCAGCTCTCCACCACAGGGCACTAACTATGGCTACACCTTC. It codes for CASSSPPQGTNYGYTF. This chain joins TRBV7-8 and TRBJ1-2, with D possibly matching TRBD1 (6 bases). V was trimmed by 4 bases and J by 0 bases, leaving 15 bases between them. There are 16 residues in the CDR3. From germline, CDR1 is SGHVS and CDR2 FQNEAQ.

This clone was observed once. Other DNA sequences in this specimen translate into the identical CDR3. The J gene is TRBJ1-2, the V gene TRBV6-5, with 7 nucleotides matching TRBD1. Germline trimming cut 5 bases from V and 0 bases from J; bases unmatched to any gene: 3. Germline assignment: CDR1 MNHEY and CDR2 SVGAGI. The CDR3 length is 14 residues. The CDR3 spells CASSRDRANYGYTF. CDR3 nucleotides: TGTGCCAGCAGTCGCGACAGGGCTAACTATGGCTACACCTTC.

The table lists this clone with a few counts. The V gene is TRBV5-1, the J gene TRBJ1-6; 10 positions agree with TRBD1. CDR3 size: 16 residues. The V and J ends lost 3 bases and 10 bases, in that order; junction bases with no gene match: 10. CDR1 is SGHRS and CDR2 is YFSETQ in the germline V gene. The CDR3 nucleotides are TGCGCCAGCAGCTCGAAGACAGGGGGCGAAGGATCACCCCTCCACTTT. Residues: CASSSKTGGEGSPLHF.

This clone has just one count. The gene calls are TRBV28 and TRBJ1-6, with D unclear. The germline gives CDR1 MDHEN, CDR2 SYDVKM. The CDR3 is 14 residues long. V was clipped by 4 bases and J by 6 bases, with 10 bases between them. The CDR3 DNA reads as TGTGCCAGCAGTTCCCCTGGCGGTAATTCACCCCTCCACTTT. This sequence encodes CASSSPGGNSPLHF.

The rearrangement links TRBV28 to TRBJ1-1, with a tentative D call TRBD1 (6 bases). Trimming left V 2 bases short and J 11 bases short, with 30 bases between. Germline lookup yields CDR1 MDHEN and CDR2 SYDVKM. This CDR3 has 18 residues. The CDR3 loop reads CASSLVTGLVGNGGGAFF. The CDR3 DNA sequence: TGTGCCAGCAGTTTAGTGACAGGCCTAGTGGGTAACGGGGGGGGCGCTTTCTTT.

The chain links TRBV3-1 (or the pseudogene TRBV3-2) to TRBJ2-1; TRBD2 aligns across 7 bases. Germline CDR1 and CDR2: LGHDT and YNNKEL (reference sequence). The V and J ends lost 6 bases and 5 bases, in that order; junction bases with no gene match: 1. This CDR3 spans 12 amino acids. CDR3: CASSLADNEQFF. CDR3 sequence (DNA): TGTGCCAGCAGTCTAGCGGACAATGAGCAGTTCTTC.

DNA for the CDR3: TGTGCCAGCAGTCCCCGGGACAGGGGGCGCGACTATGGCTACACCTTC. Translating it yields CASSPRDRGRDYGYTF. V usage is TRBV27 and J usage is TRBJ1-2; 12 bases line up with TRBD1. With V trimmed by 5 bases and J by 3 bases, 7 bases remained unmatched. Germline values: CDR1 MNHEY, CDR2 SMNVEV (reference sequence). The CDR3 totals 16 residues.

The gene calls are TRBV7-2 and TRBJ2-1; 11 nucleotides agree with TRBD1. CDR3 length: 15 amino acids. J lost 8 bases, V lost 3 bases, and 6 bases had no gene match. Germline V gives CDR1 SGHTA, CDR2 FQGNSA. The CDR3 spells CASSFLGQGAYEQFF. CDR3 coding DNA: TGTGCCAGCAGCTTCCTCGGACAGGGGGCTTATGAGCAGTTCTTC.

The chain combines TRBV19 with TRBJ1-1; D may be TRBD1 (5 bases). V lost 1 base and J lost 4, with 13 bases in between. Per germline, CDR1 LNHDA and CDR2 SQIVND (reference sequence). This CDR3 has 15 residues. The chain's CDR3 is CASSIGWGAGTEAFF. In DNA form, the CDR3 reads TGTGCCAGTAGTATAGGGTGGGGCGCCGGCACTGAAGCTTTCTTT.

J is TRBJ1-2 and V is TRBV6-1; D may be TRBD1 (6 bases). CDR3 length: 13 amino acids. Germline assignment: CDR1 MNHNS and CDR2 SASEGT. V shed 2 bases and J shed 5 bases, with 9 bases lying between them. CDR3 loop: CASSEPGDYGYTF. The CDR3 DNA sequence: TGTGCCAGCAGTGAACCAGGGGATTATGGCTACACCTTC.

The J gene is TRBJ2-3, the V gene TRBV12-3 or TRBV12-4, with D unresolved. V lost 6 bases and J 2 bases, leaving 9 bases between the germline ends. This CDR3 comprises 13 residues. As DNA, the CDR3 is TGTGCCAGCAGCCAATTAGACACAGATACGCAGTATTTT. Its protein is CASSQLDTDTQYF.

The rearrangement uses TRBV28 and TRBJ1-2; no clear D gene. Trimming pared 3 bases from V and 8 bases from J, leaving 19 bases between. CDR1 is MDHEN, CDR2 SYDVKM, per germline. CDR3 length equals 15 residues. The CDR3 loop is CASSLLSLRESGYTF. CDR3 sequence (DNA): TGTGCCAGCAGTTTGTTGTCGTTGAGGGAGAGCGGCTACACCTTC.

The rearrangement joins TRBV9 to TRBJ1-3; 8 positions agree with TRBD1. Germline-derived CDR1 and CDR2 are SGDLS and YYNGEE. Germline trimming cut 2 bases from V and 0 bases from J; bases unmatched to any gene: 7. The CDR3 sequence is 17 residues long. CDR3 sequence (DNA): TGTGCCAGCAGCGTGGGGGGGACAGGCAGCTCTGGAAACACCATATATTTT. It yields the protein CASSVGGTGSSGNTIYF.

The chain links TRBV19 to TRBJ1-4; the match to TRBD1 covers 7 bases. J lost 3 bases, V lost 4 bases, and 5 bases had no gene match. This CDR3 is built from 15 residues. The germline gives CDR1 LNHDA, CDR2 SQIVND (reference sequence). The DNA of the CDR3 is TGTGCCAGTAGTAAGGCCGGGACAGCTAATGAAAAACTGTTTTTT. Its translation is CASSKAGTANEKLFF.

This clone was counted between two and nine times. The chain carries TRBV6-4 and TRBJ1-5; the match to TRBD1 covers 8 bases. This CDR3 contains 18 residues. Trimming removed 8 bases from V and 2 bases from J; junction bases left unmatched: 17. CDR1 MRHNA and CDR2 SNTAGT come from the germline V gene. DNA of the CDR3: TGTGCCAGCCAATTTGGACAGGGCGGAACGGGGTGCAATCAGCCCCAGCATTTT. Encoded protein: CASQFGQGGTGCNQPQHF.

V usage is TRBV11-3 and J usage is TRBJ2-2; D is ambiguous. Germline V gives CDR1 SGHNT, CDR2 YENEEA. V dropped 1 base and J dropped 5 bases, with 5 bases sitting between them. This CDR3 has 13 residues. CDR3 in DNA: TGTGCCAGCAGCTTAGTACGGACCGGGGAGCTGTTTTTT. It encodes CASSLVRTGELFF.

V is TRBV6-6 and J is TRBJ2-3, with 10 bases fitting TRBD2. The V segment lost 0 bases and the J segment 5 bases; nucleotides outside the gene matches: 5. Germline assignment: CDR1 MNHNY and CDR2 SVGAGI (reference sequence). The CDR3 spans 16 residues. The CDR3 spells CASSYSASGGVDTQYF. In nucleotides, the CDR3 is TGTGCCAGCAGTTACTCGGCTAGCGGGGGCGTAGATACGCAGTATTTT.

The J gene is TRBJ1-3, the V gene TRBV23-1, with a weak D call TRBD1 (6 bases). TRBV23-1 has ORF status, its function being uncertain. V was pared by 4 bases and J by 0 bases, with 13 bases between. The CDR3 is 16 residues long. CDR3 residues: CASSRRQESSGNTIYF. The CDR3 DNA follows: TGCGCCAGCAGTCGGCGACAGGAAAGCTCTGGAAACACCATATATTTT.

In regard to this clone: Other DNA sequences in the sample encode the same CDR3. The chain recombines TRBV5-1 with TRBJ1-3, with TRBD1 as a possible D gene (5 bases). The CDR3 is made up of 13 amino acids. Deletions cut 4 bases from V and 3 bases from J, with 8 bases between. Germline V gene sequence: CDR1 SGHRS, CDR2 YFSETQ. CDR3 bases: TGCGCCAGCAGCCGGGGGGGTGGAAACACCATATATTTT. Translated: CASSRGGGNTIYF. The full variable domain, rest sourced from reference TRBV5-1 and TRBJ1-3, is KAGVTQTPRYLIKTRGQQVTLSCSPISGHRSVSWYQQTPGQGLQFLFEYFSETQRNKGNFPGRFSGRQFSNSRSEMNVSTLELGDSALYLCASSRGGGNTIYFGEGSWLTVV.